The present entry profiles one T cell receptor beta chain with its context. This clone's antigen is unknown. It has no much larger one-base neighbor in the sample; base qualities were not kept. The data are from a study of Graves' ophthalmopathy and Graves' hyperthyroidism (dated by TCRdb to 2016 to 2019). About the full investigation: Hyperthyroidism was defined as stable when no progression to ophthalmopathy occurred within 18 months of follow-up. In total, some 140 blood samples were TCR-sequenced: some 40 ophthalmopathy, approximately 75 hyperthyroidism and roughly 17 hyperthyroidism-to-ophthalmopathy patients. In about 6 hyperthyroidism patients, the T-cell repertoire of thyroid tissue was compared with the T-cell repertoire of blood. TCR beta repertoire signatures were used to distinguish Graves' ophthalmopathy from Graves' hyperthyroidism and to predict progression to ophthalmopathy. To explore V-J signatures distinguishing ophthalmopathy from hyperthyroidism, a discovery set of under 110 patients (roughly 45 ophthalmopathy, 57 stable hyperthyroidism) was enrolled. Once sampling was done, hyperthyroidism patients were given methimazole at a starting dose of 30 mg daily, while ophthalmopathy patients were given high-dose intravenous methylprednisolone. The independent validation cohort included under 20 hyperthyroidism patients plus 17 patients who later progressed from hyperthyroidism to ophthalmopathy. The research as a whole found: Sample size was not predetermined statistically, and investigators were not blinded to group allocation. In validation, the model predicted ophthalmopathy progression with more than 70% sensitivity and approximately 72% specificity; some twelve predicted patients were CT-confirmed with GO in a median of approximately six months. Most of the expanded thyroid clonotypes with a frequency above 0.001 were also detected in blood, and it was suggested that the thyroid immune response may be reflected by blood repertoires. Ophthalmopathy was separated from stable hyperthyroidism by the 13-signature model with around 89% sensitivity and 81% to 84% specificity in cross-validation and with 80%/75% in the test set.

TCR beta CDR3 regions were amplified from RNA transcripts for repertoire sequencing. A first-round RT-PCR used HTBI primers with the Qiagen OneStep RT-PCR kit, followed by a second-round multiplex PCR, size selection and purification. Libraries were sequenced on an Illumina HiSeq2000 using paired-end 100 bp reads. As for the original processing: Reads were processed with SOAPnuke, discarding reads with adapters, uncalled bases, mean Phred below 15, or no exact constant-primer or identifier match. COPE v1.2.5 was used to merge high-quality paired reads. Each unique nucleotide sequence was defined as a clonotype, and clonotypes were aligned to IMGT TRB V, D and J references with MiTCR v1.1. The analysis was limited to V-J combinations with a frequency above 0.0001, which together covered about 99% of the repertoires. For each V-J combination, a TCR clonal expansion and chaos score was defined as F50 clonal expansion divided by the chaos observed in the TCRdist matrix. Welch's t-statistics and random forest were used to reduce the features to about 12 V-J combinations, which were then used as input to a naive Bayes classifier. The similarity between thyroid and blood repertoires was quantified using the Morisita-Horn index. TCRdb reran the public reads through fastp at Q25 and MiXCR, keeping productive beta chains. All rows with the same CDR3 protein become a single entry with the most common DNA and genes. These V and J calls are TCRdb output, not the study's own analysis. For this sample there are about 500,000 distinct CDR3 sequences; about two fifths appear just once. The top ten constitute 3.5% to 4.5% of the sample.

The germline V gene (reference sequence) gives CDR1 as LNHNV and CDR2 as YYDKDF. The CDR3 runs 19 residues from the cysteine to the phenylalanine. The entry retains the CDR3 DNA only, 57 bases that are in frame from base 1. The germline ends are 26 bases apart after V is trimmed by 3 bases and J by 3 bases. Hyperthyroidism patients were newly diagnosed, with disease duration under 2 months, and aged 18 to 65 years. Patients were excluded if they had other autoimmune diseases, uncontrolled infections, pregnancy or lactation. Clinical symptoms, serum thyroxine, TRAb, thyroid ultrasound and orbital computed tomography were used for diagnosis. Trizol reagent was used to extract the total RNA, and its quality was then checked on an Agilent 2100 Bioanalyzer.

Sequenced material: peripheral blood or thyroid tissue (not recorded which). Recombination connected TRBV15 to TRBJ1-2; matching of 6 bases hints at TRBD1 as the D gene. The TCR comes from an adult man with Graves' hyperthyroidism. The CDR3 reads as follows: CATSSKGPKNNREDYGYTF. The bases are TGTGCCACCAGCAGCAAAGGCCCGAAGAATAACAGGGAGGACTATGGCTACACCTTC.